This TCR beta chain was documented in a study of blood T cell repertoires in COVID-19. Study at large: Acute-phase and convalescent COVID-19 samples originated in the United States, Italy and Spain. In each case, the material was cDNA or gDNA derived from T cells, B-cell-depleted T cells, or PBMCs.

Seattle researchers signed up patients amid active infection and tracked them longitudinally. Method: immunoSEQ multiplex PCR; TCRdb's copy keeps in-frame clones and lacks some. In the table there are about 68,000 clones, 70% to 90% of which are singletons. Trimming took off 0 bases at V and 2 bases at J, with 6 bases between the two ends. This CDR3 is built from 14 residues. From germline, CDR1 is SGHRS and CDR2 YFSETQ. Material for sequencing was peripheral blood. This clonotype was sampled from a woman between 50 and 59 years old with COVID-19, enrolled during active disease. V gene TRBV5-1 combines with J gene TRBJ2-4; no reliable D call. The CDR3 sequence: CASSLDTPKNIQYF. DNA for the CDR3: TGCGCCAGCAGCTTGGACACCCCCAAAAACATTCAGTACTTC.